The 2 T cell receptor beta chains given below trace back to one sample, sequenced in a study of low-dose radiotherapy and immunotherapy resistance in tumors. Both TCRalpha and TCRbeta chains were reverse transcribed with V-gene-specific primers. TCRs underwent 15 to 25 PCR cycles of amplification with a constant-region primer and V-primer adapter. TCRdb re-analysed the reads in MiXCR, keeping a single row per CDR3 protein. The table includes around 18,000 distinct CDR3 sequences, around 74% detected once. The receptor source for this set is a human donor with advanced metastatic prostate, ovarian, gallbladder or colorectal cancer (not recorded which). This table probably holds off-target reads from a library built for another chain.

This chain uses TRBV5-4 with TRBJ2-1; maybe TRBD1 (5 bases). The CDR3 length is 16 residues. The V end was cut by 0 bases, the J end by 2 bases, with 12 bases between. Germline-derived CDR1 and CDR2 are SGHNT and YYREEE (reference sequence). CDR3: CASSLALGPTYNEQFF. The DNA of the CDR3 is TGTGCCAGCAGCTTGGCCCTGGGGCCAACCTACAATGAGCAGTTCTTC.

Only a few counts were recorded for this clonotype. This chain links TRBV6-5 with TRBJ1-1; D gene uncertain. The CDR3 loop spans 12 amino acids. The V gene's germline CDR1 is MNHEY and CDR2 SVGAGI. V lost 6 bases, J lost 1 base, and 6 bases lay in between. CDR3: CASSGGNTEAFF. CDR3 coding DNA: TGTGCCAGCAGCGGAGGGAACACTGAAGCTTTCTTT.